A single T cell receptor (beta chain) is shown here with its context. This clonotype was found many times. Its binding antigen is unknown. No per-base quality is available; no much larger clone lies one base away. This record belongs to a study of T cells after yellow fever vaccination (dated by TCRdb to between 2019 and 2020). With respect to the entire study: Libraries from fractions with low cell numbers were prepared with the SMART-Seq v4 Ultra Low Input RNA kit. To follow T-cell clones before and after both primary and booster YFV17D yellow fever vaccination, bulk TCR alpha and beta repertoires underwent longitudinal sequencing. Blood was drawn at multiple timepoints before and after primary and secondary immunization, with bulk PBMC replicates and cell subsets isolated. Two healthy male donors, one aged 18 to 30 and one aged 30 to 39 years, made up the cohort.

Summary of the overall study and its limitations: Computational filtering was needed because FACS-sorted repertoires could contain abundant contaminating clonotypes from the bulk population. A small fraction of clonotypes showed up in both the CD4 and CD8 compartments, probably as a result of convergent recombination. Because the study included only a couple of donors, the extent to which the findings can be generalized is limited. After the booster, most of the clones that had expanded following primary vaccination were detected again (roughly 96% of CD4 and 80% to 90% of CD8), which suggests that memory was broadly maintained. Compared with the primary T-cell response, the secondary T-cell response was weaker but faster, peaking on day 5 rather than day 15.

The treatment or condition label of this sample denotes: live attenuated yellow fever vaccine strain. PBMCs were isolated from peripheral blood using a standard Ficoll-Paque protocol. Dynabeads CD4 and CD8 positive selection kits were used to isolate the CD4 and CD8 T-cell fractions. TriZol was used to extract RNA from bulk PBMCs, CD4 and CD8 fractions, and dextramer-positive and dextramer-negative fractions. The CDR3 contains 17 residues, cysteine and phenylalanine counted. Only CDR3 DNA remains: 51 bases, in frame from the first base. According to the germline V gene, CDR1 reads SGHAT and CDR2 reads FQNNGV. Compared with germline, V lacks 5 bases and J lacks 4 bases; bases without a gene match: 12. Synthesis of TCR cDNA relied on 5'RACE template switching, a step that introduced a universal primer site along with unique molecular identifiers. cDNA synthesis was primed from both the TCR alpha and TCR beta constant segments. Library amplification used two PCR steps, and the second PCR step added sample barcodes and sequencing adapters. Sequencing of the libraries was done on either Illumina HiSeq 2500 (2x100 bp) or NovaSeq (2x150 bp). In the source study's methods: Demultiplexing of reads and collapsing into UMI consensus sequences were performed with MIGEC, and V(D)J alignment was carried out with MiXCR. Vaccine-responding clonotypes were defined with edgeR using replicate PBMC samples, requiring FDR below 0.01 and a log2 fold change above 5 up to day 15. CD4 or CD8 identity was assigned to each bulk clonotype according to whether the clonotype was present at higher abundance in the sequenced CD4 repertoire or the sequenced CD8 repertoire. Using fastp trimming at Q25 and MiXCR clonotype assembly, TCRdb reanalyzed the public sequencing data and kept in-frame beta chains. Entries are consolidated by CDR3 protein sequence, retaining the most common genes and DNA. The V and J calls reflect TCRdb's pipeline rather than the authors' work. The sample data list tens of thousands of distinct CDR3 sequences, and 6% to 7.5% of these were observed just once. The leading ten clones occupy 35% to 40% of the sample.

Sequencing was performed on CD8+ T cells sorted from PBMCs, taken 15 days after the yellow fever booster vaccination. This sequence uses TRBV11-2 and TRBJ2-1; 9 central bases correspond to TRBD2. This sequence originates from a man aged 25 to 40 who received the YFV17D yellow fever vaccine. The CDR3 sequence is CASSALAGQSRYNEQFF. The DNA sequence is given as TGTGCCAGCAGCGCCCTAGCGGGGCAGAGCAGATACAATGAGCAGTTCTTC.